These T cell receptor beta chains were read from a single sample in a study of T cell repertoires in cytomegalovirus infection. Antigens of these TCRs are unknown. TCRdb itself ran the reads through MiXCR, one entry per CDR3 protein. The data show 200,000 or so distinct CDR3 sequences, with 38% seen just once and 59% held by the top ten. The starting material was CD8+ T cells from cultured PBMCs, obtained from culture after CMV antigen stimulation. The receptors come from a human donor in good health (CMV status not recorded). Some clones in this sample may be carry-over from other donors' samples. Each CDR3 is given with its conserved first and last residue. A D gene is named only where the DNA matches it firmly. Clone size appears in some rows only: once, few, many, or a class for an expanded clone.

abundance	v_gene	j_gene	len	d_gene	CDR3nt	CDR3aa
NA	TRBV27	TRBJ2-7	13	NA	TGTGCCAGCACTTCGGGGACGTTTGACGAGCAGTACTTC	CASTSGTFDEQYF
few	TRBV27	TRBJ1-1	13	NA	TGTGCCAGCAGCCGGACCGCGAACACTGAAGCTTTCTTT	CASSRTANTEAFF
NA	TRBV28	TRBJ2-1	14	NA	TGTGCCAGCAGCATGGGGAGCGGAGACAATGAGCAGTTCTTC	CASSMGSGDNEQFF
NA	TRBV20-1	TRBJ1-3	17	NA	TGCAGTGCTAGAGATAGGGGGTCTCACCACTCTGGAAACACCATATATTTT	CSARDRGSHHSGNTIYF
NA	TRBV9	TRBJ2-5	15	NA	TGTGCCAGCAGCGTAGCGGCGGGCGGACGCGAGACCCAGTACTTC	CASSVAAGGRETQYF
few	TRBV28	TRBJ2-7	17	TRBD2	TGTGCCAGCAGTTCCCCGAGGGATCTAGCGGAACCCTACGAGCAGTACTTC	CASSSPRDLAEPYEQYF
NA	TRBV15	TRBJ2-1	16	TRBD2	TGTGCCACCAGCGTTGAAACCGGGACTAGCGCGTATGAGCAGTTCTTC	CATSVETGTSAYEQFF
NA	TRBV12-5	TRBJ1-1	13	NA	TGTGCTAGTGGTTTGTCAGGGGACACTGAAGCTTTCTTT	CASGLSGDTEAFF
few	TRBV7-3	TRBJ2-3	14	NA	TGTGCCAGCAGCTTAGGGCTACAGGGAGATACGCAGTATTTT	CASSLGLQGDTQYF
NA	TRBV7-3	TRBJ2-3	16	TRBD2	TGTGCCAGCAGCTCTTTCTCTAGCGGTCCAACAGATACGCAGTATTTT	CASSSFSSGPTDTQYF
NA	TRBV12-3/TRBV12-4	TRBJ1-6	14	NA	TGTGCCAGCAGTTTGACCGATCATAATTCACCCCTCCACTTT	CASSLTDHNSPLHF
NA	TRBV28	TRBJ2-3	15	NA	TGTGCCAGCAATTCAGCCACAGGCGGCACAGATACGCAGTATTTT	CASNSATGGTDTQYF
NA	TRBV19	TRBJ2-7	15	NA	TGTGCCAGTAGTACAGCAGATGACCTCTCCTACGAGCAGTACTTC	CASSTADDLSYEQYF
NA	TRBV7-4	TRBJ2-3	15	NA	TGTGCCAGCAGCTCCGGATCGTCTAGCACAGATACGCAGTATTTT	CASSSGSSSTDTQYF
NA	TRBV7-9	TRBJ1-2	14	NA	TGTGCCAGCAGCTTAGCTACAGGGAGCTATGGCTACACCTTC	CASSLATGSYGYTF
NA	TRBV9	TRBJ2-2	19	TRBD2	TGTGCCAGCAGCGTCTCCTTGGAGGCTAGCGGGGGGGCCCCCGGGGAGCTGTTTTTT	CASSVSLEASGGAPGELFF